This entry concerns a single TCR beta chain. What it binds is unknown. The J segment lost 6 bases and the V segment lost 3 bases, leaving 6 bases of the junction unmatched. This CDR3 comprises 14 residues. CDR1 SGDLS and CDR2 YYNGEE come from the germline V gene. The sample comes from a study of cytomegalovirus exposure and HLA in healthy donors. Study-wide context: HLA-typed donors were the source of 82 million or so unique TCRs, which an early data release held.

General study findings and limits: Apparent HLA restriction characterized most CMV-associated TCR beta chains in a later analysis. In an earlier analysis, productive rearrangement rates for most beta V segments clustered near 87% or 30%.

PCR involved 60 Vbeta and 13 Jbeta primers. Profiled with immunoSEQ multiplex PCR; TCRdb holds only in-frame clones, not every one. The table lists over 150,000 clones, just under 80% of them singletons. The sequence derives from a woman between 50 and 59 years old in good health and CMV-seropositive. The sample comprised PBMCs. V usage is TRBV9 and J usage is TRBJ2-1; TRBD2 agrees at 7 bases. CDR3 residues: CASSAGLFTNEQFF. In nucleotides, the CDR3 is TGTGCCAGCAGCGCGGGACTATTCACCAATGAGCAGTTCTTC.